These 8 T cell receptor beta chains came from one sample sequenced in a study of metastatic and nonmetastatic thyroid tumors. Patients had received no treatment of any kind before thyroid surgery. TCRdb re-called the PCR reads with MiXCR. The sample has more than 90,000 clones, approximately 12% seen once. The sequencing input was blood. Receptors were obtained from a female donor with papillary thyroid cancer or a benign thyroid nodule (not recorded which). Some clones in this sample may be carry-over from other donors' samples.

Many counts were recorded for this clone. This chain links TRBV16 with TRBJ2-1, with a weak D call TRBD1 (7 bases). The CDR3 is 14 residues long. The ends were cut back, 5 bases at V and 8 bases at J, with 16 bases in the middle. Germline CDR1 KGHSY, CDR2 FQNENV. The CDR3 here is CASSAQGGFHEQFF. CDR3 in DNA: TGTGCCAGCAGCGCCCAGGGGGGATTCCATGAGCAGTTCTTC.

This clone was found many times. V usage is TRBV15 and J usage is TRBJ1-2; perhaps TRBD1 as D (5 bases). The V and J ends lost 0 bases and 3 bases respectively, with 11 bases between them. CDR3 size: 15 residues. From germline, CDR1 is LNHNV and CDR2 YYDKDF (reference sequence). DNA for the CDR3: TGTGCCACCAGCAGAGATCGAACGGGGGACTATGGCTACACCTTC. Protein product: CATSRDRTGDYGYTF.

This clone was counted at least ten times. This chain joins TRBV7-9 and TRBJ2-7, with TRBD2 matching 7 bases. The CDR3 contains 16 residues. The germline V gene has CDR1 SEHNR and CDR2 FQNEAQ (reference sequence). Trimming cost V 1 base and J 5 bases; bases outside gene matches: 11. The CDR3: CASSLGGGSGYDEQYF. In DNA form, the CDR3 reads TGTGCCAGCAGCTTAGGTGGCGGGAGTGGGTACGACGAGCAGTACTTC.

This clone was seen at least ten times. J is TRBJ2-7 and V is TRBV4-3, with 9 positions matching TRBD1. The CDR3 runs to 14 residues. The J segment lost 2 bases and the V segment lost 4 bases, leaving 3 bases of the junction unmatched. The germline CDR1 and CDR2 sequences are LGHNA and YSLEER. The chain's CDR3 is CASSLRQGAYEQYF. As DNA, the CDR3 is TGCGCCAGCAGCCTTAGACAGGGGGCCTACGAGCAGTACTTC.

This clone came up a few times. A read error may explain this, as a much larger clone is one base away. The same CDR3 can be traced to other DNA sequences in this sample. The rearrangement joins TRBV10-3 to TRBJ1-1; D is ambiguous. With 0 bases removed from V and 1 base from J, the gap between germline ends came to 6 bases. CDR1 and CDR2 from the germline V gene are ENHRY and SYGVKD. The CDR3 totals 14 residues. For the CDR3, the DNA is TGTGCCATCAGTGAGTCGCGGGGGAACACTGAAGCTTTCTTT. It is translated as CAISESRGNTEAFF.

In its sample, this clone was seen many times. The chain recombines TRBV7-8 with TRBJ1-2; 11 positions agree with TRBD1. Germline CDR1 SGHVS, CDR2 FQNEAQ. The CDR3 spans 14 residues. V lost 5 bases and J lost 4; bases outside the gene matches: 3. CDR3 protein: CASSRDRGTYGYTF. CDR3 nucleotides: TGTGCCAGCAGCCGGGACAGGGGGACCTATGGCTACACCTTC.

This clone was observed many times. In DNA form, the CDR3 reads TGTGCCACCAGTTACGGGCAGAACTATGGCTACACCTTC. It is translated as CATSYGQNYGYTF. The chain combines TRBV24-1 with TRBJ1-2; D uncertain. This CDR3 is 13 amino acids long. V lost 6 bases and J 2 bases, leaving 9 bases between the germline ends. Germline CDR1 is KGHDR and CDR2 is SFDVKD.

This clone was counted many times. This chain uses TRBV25-1 with TRBJ2-7; 9 bases map to TRBD1. The CDR3 has 16 residues. Trimming took 7 bases from V and 2 from J; bases not matched to a gene: 12. CDR1 and CDR2 from the germline V gene are MGHDK and SYGVNS. The chain's CDR3 is CASTRTGTGIPYEQYF. CDR3 DNA sequence: TGTGCCAGCACTCGAACCGGGACAGGGATCCCCTACGAGCAGTACTTC.